Sequencing of this T cell receptor (beta chain) was carried out in a study of T cell responses to AZD1222 COVID-19 vaccine. General study results and limits: The study sampled repertoires only after the peak T cell response. Spike-spanning, vaccine-associated CD4 TCRs were dominant at 160-218 and 743-854.

The CDR3 sequence is 15 residues long. Germline CDR1 is SGHRS and CDR2 is YFSETQ. Trimming left V 7 bases short and J 0 bases short, with 16 bases between. Produced via immunoSEQ multiplex PCR; TCRdb's table is partial and in-frame only. The sample includes around 84,000 clones, roughly 90% of them seen just once. As regards this clone: Its antigen is currently unknown.

Sample: peripheral blood, taken on day 0 of AZD1222 vaccination. J is TRBJ1-2 and V is TRBV5-1; TRBD1 might be the D (6 bases). This clonotype was obtained from an adult in good health. This chain's CDR3 is CASSQWGGSNYGYTF. In nucleotides, the CDR3 is TGCGCCAGCTCCCAATGGGGGGGCTCTAACTATGGCTACACCTTC.